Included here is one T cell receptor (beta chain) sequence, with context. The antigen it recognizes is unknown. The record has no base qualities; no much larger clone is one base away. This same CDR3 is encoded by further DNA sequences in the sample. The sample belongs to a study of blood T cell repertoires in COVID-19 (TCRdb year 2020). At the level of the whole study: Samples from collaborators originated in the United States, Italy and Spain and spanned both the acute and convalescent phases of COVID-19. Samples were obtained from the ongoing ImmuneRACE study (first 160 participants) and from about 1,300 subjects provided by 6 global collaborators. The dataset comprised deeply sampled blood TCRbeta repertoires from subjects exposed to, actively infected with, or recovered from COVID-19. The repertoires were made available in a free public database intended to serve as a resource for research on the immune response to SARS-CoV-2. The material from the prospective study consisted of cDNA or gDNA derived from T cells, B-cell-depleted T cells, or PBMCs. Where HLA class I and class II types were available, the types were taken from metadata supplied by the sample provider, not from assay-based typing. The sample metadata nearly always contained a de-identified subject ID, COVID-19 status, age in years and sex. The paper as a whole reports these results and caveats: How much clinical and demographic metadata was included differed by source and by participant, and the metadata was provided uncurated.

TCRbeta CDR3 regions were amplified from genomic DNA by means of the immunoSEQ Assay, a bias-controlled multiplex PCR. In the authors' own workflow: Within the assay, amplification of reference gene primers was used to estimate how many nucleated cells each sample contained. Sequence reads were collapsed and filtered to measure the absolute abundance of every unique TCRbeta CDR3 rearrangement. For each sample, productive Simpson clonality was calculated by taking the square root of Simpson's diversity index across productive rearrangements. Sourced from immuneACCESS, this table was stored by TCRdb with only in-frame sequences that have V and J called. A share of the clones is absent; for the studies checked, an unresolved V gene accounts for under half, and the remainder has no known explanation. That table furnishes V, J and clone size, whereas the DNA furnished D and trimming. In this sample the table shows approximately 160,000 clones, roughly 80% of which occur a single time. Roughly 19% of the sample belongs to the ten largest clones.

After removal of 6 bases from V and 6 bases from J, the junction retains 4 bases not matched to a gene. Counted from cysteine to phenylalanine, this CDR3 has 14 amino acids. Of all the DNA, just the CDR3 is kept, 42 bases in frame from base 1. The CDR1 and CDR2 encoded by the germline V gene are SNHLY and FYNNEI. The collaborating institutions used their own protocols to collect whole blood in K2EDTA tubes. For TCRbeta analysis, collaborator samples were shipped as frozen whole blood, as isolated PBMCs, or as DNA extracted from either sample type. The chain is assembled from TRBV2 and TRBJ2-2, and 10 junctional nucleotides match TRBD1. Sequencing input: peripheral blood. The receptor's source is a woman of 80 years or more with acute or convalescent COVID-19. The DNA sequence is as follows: TGTGCCAGCAGGCGGGACAGGGGCGCCGGGGAGCTGTTTTTT. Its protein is CASRRDRGAGELFF.